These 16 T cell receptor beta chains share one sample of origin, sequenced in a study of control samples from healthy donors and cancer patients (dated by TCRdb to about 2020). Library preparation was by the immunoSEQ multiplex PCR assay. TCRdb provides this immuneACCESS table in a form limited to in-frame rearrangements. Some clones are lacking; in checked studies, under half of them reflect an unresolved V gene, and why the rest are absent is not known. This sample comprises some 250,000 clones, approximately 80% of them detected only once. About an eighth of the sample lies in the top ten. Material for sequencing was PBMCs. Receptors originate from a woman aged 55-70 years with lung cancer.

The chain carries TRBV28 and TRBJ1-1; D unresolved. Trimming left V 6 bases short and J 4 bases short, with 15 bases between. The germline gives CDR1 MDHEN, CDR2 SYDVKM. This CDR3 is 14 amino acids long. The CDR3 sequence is CASRPALASTEAFF. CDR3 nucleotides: TGTGCCAGCAGACCAGCTCTTGCTTCCACTGAAGCTTTCTTT.

CDR3 loop: CATSPEGGRAGDTQYF. The CDR3 DNA reads as TGCGCCACCTCCCCGGAGGGCGGGAGGGCCGGGGATACGCAGTATTTT. This rearrangement joins TRBV5-1 to TRBJ2-3; 9 bases are a match to TRBD2. Germline CDR1 is SGHRS and CDR2 is YFSETQ. The CDR3 totals 16 residues. V was clipped by 9 bases and J by 6 bases; unmatched bases: 17.

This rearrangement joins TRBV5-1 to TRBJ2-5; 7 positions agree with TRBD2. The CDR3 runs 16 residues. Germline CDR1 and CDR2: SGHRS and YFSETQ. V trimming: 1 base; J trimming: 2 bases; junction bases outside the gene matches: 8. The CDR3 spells CASSLSPGGLQETQYF. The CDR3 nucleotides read TGCGCCAGCAGCTTGAGTCCGGGAGGTCTACAAGAGACCCAGTACTTC.

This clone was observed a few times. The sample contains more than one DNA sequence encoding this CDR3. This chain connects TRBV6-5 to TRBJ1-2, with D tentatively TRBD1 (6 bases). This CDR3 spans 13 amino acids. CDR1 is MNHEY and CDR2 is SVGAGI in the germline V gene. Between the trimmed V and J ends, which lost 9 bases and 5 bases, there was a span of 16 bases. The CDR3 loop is CASGQDRGYGYTF. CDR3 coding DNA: TGTGCCAGTGGCCAGGACAGAGGGTATGGCTACACCTTC.

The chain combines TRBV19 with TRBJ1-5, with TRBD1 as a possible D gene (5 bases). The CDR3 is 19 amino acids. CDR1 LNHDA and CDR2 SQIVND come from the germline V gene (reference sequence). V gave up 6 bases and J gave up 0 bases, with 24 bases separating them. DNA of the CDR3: TGTGCCAGTAGGCACCGGGGGTCGGCGAACTATTATAGCAATCAGCCCCAGCATTTT. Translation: CASRHRGSANYYSNQPQHF.

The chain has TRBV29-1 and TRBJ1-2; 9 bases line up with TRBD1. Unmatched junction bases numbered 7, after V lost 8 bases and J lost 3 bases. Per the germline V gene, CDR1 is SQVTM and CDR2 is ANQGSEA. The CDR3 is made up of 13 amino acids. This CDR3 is CSSRDREDYGYTF. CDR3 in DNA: TGCAGCTCCCGGGACAGGGAGGACTATGGCTACACCTTC.

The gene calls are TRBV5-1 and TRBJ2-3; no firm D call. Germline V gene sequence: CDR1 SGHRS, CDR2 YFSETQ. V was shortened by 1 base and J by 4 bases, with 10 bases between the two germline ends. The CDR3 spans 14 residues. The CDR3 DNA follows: TGCGCCAGCAGCTTGATTGGGGATTCAGATACGCAGTATTTT. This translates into CASSLIGDSDTQYF. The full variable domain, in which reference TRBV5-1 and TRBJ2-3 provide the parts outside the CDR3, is KAGVTQTPRYLIKTRGQQVTLSCSPISGHRSVSWYQQTPGQGLQFLFEYFSETQRNKGNFPGRFSGRQFSNSRSEMNVSTLELGDSALYLCASSLIGDSDTQYFGPGTRLTVL.

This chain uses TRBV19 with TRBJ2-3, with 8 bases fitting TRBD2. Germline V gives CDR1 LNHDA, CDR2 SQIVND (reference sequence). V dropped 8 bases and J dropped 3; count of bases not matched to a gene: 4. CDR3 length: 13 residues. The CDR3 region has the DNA TGTGCCAGTGGACTAGCCACGACAGATACGCAGTATTTT. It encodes CASGLATTDTQYF.

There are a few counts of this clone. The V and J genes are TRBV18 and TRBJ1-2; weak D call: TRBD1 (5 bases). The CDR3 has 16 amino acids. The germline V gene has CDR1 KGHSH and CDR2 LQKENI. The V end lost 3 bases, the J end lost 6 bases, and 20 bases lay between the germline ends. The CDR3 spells CASSPPEKDGGDGYTF. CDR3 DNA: TGTGCCAGCTCACCGCCGGAAAAGGACGGGGGAGATGGCTACACCTTC.

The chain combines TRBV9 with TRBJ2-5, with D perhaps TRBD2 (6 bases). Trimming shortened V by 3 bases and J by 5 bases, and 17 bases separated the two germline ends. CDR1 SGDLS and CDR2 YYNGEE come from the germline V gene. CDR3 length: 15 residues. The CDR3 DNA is TGTGCCAGCAGCGCCCTACCGGGACTCGGGGAGACCCAGTACTTC. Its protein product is CASSALPGLGETQYF.

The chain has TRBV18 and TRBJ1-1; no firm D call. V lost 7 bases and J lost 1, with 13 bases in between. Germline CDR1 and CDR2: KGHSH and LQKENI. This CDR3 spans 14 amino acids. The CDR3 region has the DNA TGTGCCAGCTTATCCGGTGGATCGAACACTGAAGCTTTCTTT. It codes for CASLSGGSNTEAFF.

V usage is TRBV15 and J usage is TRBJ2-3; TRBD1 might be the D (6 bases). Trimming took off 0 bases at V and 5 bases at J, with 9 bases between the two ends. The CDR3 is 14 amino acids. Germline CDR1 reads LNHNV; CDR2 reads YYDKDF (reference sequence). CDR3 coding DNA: TGTGCCACCAGCAGAGAACAGGGATTAGATACGCAGTATTTT. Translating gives CATSREQGLDTQYF.

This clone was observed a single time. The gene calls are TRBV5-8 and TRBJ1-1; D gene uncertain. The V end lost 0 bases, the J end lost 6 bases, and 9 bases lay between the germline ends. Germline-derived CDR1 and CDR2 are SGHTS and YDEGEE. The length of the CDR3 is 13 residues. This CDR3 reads CASSLDSRAEAFF. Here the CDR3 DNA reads TGTGCCAGCAGCTTGGACAGCCGAGCTGAAGCTTTCTTT.

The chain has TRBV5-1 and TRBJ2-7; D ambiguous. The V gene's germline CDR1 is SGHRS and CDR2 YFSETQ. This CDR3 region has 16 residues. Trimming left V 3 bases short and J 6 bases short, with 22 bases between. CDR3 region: CASSSPESSIHPEQYF. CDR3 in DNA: TGCGCCAGCAGCTCCCCCGAATCCTCTATCCACCCCGAGCAGTACTTC.

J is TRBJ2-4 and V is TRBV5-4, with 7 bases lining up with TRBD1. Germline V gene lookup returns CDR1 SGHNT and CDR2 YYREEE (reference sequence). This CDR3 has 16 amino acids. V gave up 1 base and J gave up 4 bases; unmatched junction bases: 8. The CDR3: CASSLRSGQPKNIQYF. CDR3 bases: TGTGCCAGCAGCTTGCGGTCGGGACAGCCTAAAAACATTCAGTACTTC.

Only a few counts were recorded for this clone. The CDR3 DNA follows: TGTGCCAGCAGTTCCATCGGGTCAGGGGATACGCAGTATTTT. Encoded protein: CASSSIGSGDTQYF. This chain uses TRBV27 with TRBJ2-3; weak D call: TRBD1 (5 bases). V lost 4 bases and J lost 6, with 14 bases in between. Germline CDR1 reads MNHEY; CDR2 reads SMNVEV (reference sequence). The CDR3 contains 14 residues.